The clone carrying this T cell receptor (beta chain) rates as medium-sized. TCRdb processed the reads anew with MiXCR; each CDR3 protein has one entry. The sample contains about 13,000 distinct CDR3 sequences, 15% to 20% of which appear only once. This sample is part of a study of liver allograft versus peripheral blood T cells. For the study at large: Hepatic allograft T cell receptor repertoires were evaluated relative to those present in recipients' peripheral blood.

The receptor was isolated from a human patient who had a liver transplant. Part of the T cells may come from the graft donor.

CDR3: CAWSVTIENSPLHF. As DNA, the CDR3 is TGTGCCTGGAGTGTCACTATTGAGAATTCACCCCTCCACTTT. V is TRBV30 and J is TRBJ1-6; D remains ambiguous. The CDR3 is 14 residues long. Germline V lookup: CDR1 GTSNPN, CDR2 SVGIG (reference sequence). V dropped 0 bases and J dropped 7 bases, with 10 bases sitting between them.